These T cell receptor beta chains were read from a single sample in a study of shared T cell receptors in the human thymus. Method: immunoSEQ multiplex PCR; TCRdb's copy keeps in-frame clones and lacks some. The sample has 700,000 to 750,000 clones, approximately 83% seen once. These data were likewise used in another study, on human thymus T cells.

The sample was thymocytes. Receptors originate from a girl less than two years old with a congenital heart defect. CDR3s include the opening cysteine and the closing phenylalanine or tryptophan. D genes are given only for firm matches.

>-|TRBV25-1|TRBJ1-2
CASSEAGEGNGYTF
>-|TRBV7-9|TRBJ2-7
CASSHTGMNYEQYF
>-|TRBV5-1|TRBJ1-2
CASSLGLRGTGYTF
>TRBD1|TRBV19|TRBJ1-1
CASSLHRGLNTEAFF
>-|TRBV11-2|TRBJ2-2
CASSRHRGTGELFF
>-|TRBV7-9|TRBJ2-3
CASSPTIYLGPDTQYF
>TRBD2|TRBV29-1|TRBJ2-1
CSVYPGLGWNEQFF
>-|TRBV5-1|TRBJ1-1
CASSYDYSHTEAFF
>TRBD1|TRBV28|TRBJ2-1
CASSTHDRAEQFF
>-|TRBV1|TRBJ1-4
CTSSHPPEDPPCEKLFF
>TRBD1|TRBV6-5|TRBJ1-6
CASRRGQGKSPLHF
>-|TRBV4-1|TRBJ2-6
CASSQGGSGRASSGANVLTF
>-|TRBV7-2|TRBJ1-2
CASSSVINYGYTF
>-|TRBV30|TRBJ1-1
CAWYGGGTEAFF
>TRBD1|TRBV7-2|TRBJ1-3
CASSPGETGGNTIYF
>TRBD2|TRBV5-1|TRBJ2-1
CASSPVGRHEQFF
>-|TRBV4-3|TRBJ1-6
CASSQDRNSPLHF
>TRBD1|TRBV9|TRBJ2-1
CASSVGTGGNEQFF
>-|TRBV6-5|TRBJ2-7
CASSYSGVHEQYF
>-|TRBV19|TRBJ2-3
CASSILGSGYTDTQYF
>-|TRBV4-2|TRBJ1-1
CASSQDLGRAAFF
>-|TRBV6-4|TRBJ1-5
CASSGLIRLYSEGNQPQHF
>TRBD1|TRBV6-1|TRBJ1-2
CASSRTGGRGYTF